Below, one T cell receptor (beta chain) is given with its context. Distinct nucleotide sequences in the sample also encode this CDR3. The record originates from a study of blood T cell repertoires in COVID-19. Study-level background: Researchers got acute and convalescent COVID-19 samples from the United States, Italy and Spain. T cells, B-cell-depleted T cells, or PBMCs supplied cDNA or gDNA.

A Seattle source enrolled patients during active infection and followed them longitudinally. Trimming stripped 2 bases from V and 1 base from J, with 8 bases between. The CDR3 is made up of 14 amino acids. Germline lookup yields CDR1 MNHNY and CDR2 SVGAGI (reference sequence). In the source study's methods: Amplified reference gene primers provided the basis for estimating nucleated cell counts. Libraries were prepared by immunoSEQ multiplex PCR; TCRdb keeps only in-frame clonotypes and omits some of them. The V and J calls and clone size come from that table; D and trimming were worked out from the DNA. The profile shows 150,000 to 200,000 clones, roughly 93% of them singletons.

The chain has TRBV6-6 and TRBJ1-1; D is unresolved. The sequenced material came from peripheral blood. This TCR was sampled from a woman aged 55-70 years with COVID-19, enrolled during active disease. The CDR3 is CASSYSEPNTEAFF. CDR3 DNA: TGTGCCAGCAGTTACAGCGAACCGAACACTGAAGCTTTCTTT.